The entry below describes one TCR beta chain. This sample was included in a study of blood T cell repertoires in COVID-19. About the study: Acute and convalescent COVID-19 specimens originated in the United States, Italy and Spain. In each case, the material was cDNA or gDNA derived from T cells, B-cell-depleted T cells, or PBMCs.

Seattle researchers signed up patients amid active infection and tracked them longitudinally. V was pared by 1 base and J by 0 bases, with 16 bases between. In germline, CDR1 is MNHEY, CDR2 SMNVEV (reference sequence). CDR3 length: 18 residues. Authors' methods: Amplified reference gene primers provided the basis for estimating nucleated cell counts. Generated by immunoSEQ multiplex PCR, the TCRdb table keeps only in-frame clones and is missing some. The D gene and trimming were derived from the DNA, and the V and J assignments and clone size from that table. In the table there are 150,000 to 200,000 clones, over 80% of which are singletons.

This receptor was taken from a man between 25 and 39 years old with COVID-19, enrolled during active disease. Sample: peripheral blood. The chain combines TRBV27 with TRBJ1-5, with no clear D. The CDR3 reads CASSLYPSRGYSNQPQHF. The CDR3 nucleotides read TGTGCCAGCAGTTTATACCCGTCACGAGGTTATAGCAATCAGCCCCAGCATTTT.